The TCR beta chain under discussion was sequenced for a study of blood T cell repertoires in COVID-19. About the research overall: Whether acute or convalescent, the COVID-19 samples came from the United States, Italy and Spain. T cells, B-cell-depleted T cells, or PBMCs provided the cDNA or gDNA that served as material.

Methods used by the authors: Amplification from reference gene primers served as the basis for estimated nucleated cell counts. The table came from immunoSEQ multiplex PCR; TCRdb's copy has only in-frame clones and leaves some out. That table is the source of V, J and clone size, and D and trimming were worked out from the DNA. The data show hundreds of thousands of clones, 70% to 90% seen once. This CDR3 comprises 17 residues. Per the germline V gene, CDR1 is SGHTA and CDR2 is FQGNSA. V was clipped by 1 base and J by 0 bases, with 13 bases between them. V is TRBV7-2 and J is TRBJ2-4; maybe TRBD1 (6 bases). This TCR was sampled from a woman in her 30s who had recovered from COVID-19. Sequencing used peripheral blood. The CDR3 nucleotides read TGTGCCAGCAGCTTAGGGTTTAGGACAGAAGCCAAAAACATTCAGTACTTC. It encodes CASSLGFRTEAKNIQYF.